A single sample is the source of the 11 T cell receptor beta chains below, sequenced in a study of cytomegalovirus exposure and HLA in healthy donors. The table came from immunoSEQ multiplex PCR; TCRdb's copy has only in-frame clones and leaves some out. This repertoire shows a few hundred thousand clones, around 90% found once; its top ten account for less than 0.4%. Material: PBMCs. The receptors were gathered from a young woman in good health and CMV-seronegative.

The CDR3 sequence is CASSQGTGNEQYF. The CDR3 DNA reads TGCGCCAGCAGCCAGGGGACAGGGAACGAGCAGTACTTC. The chain has TRBV4-3 and TRBJ2-7; 9 nucleotides align to TRBD1. J was trimmed by 5 bases and V by 3 bases; bases with no gene match: 2. CDR1 is LGHNA, CDR2 YSLEER, per germline. CDR3 length: 13 amino acids.

The chain links TRBV28 to TRBJ1-1, with unresolved D. This CDR3 has 12 residues. CDR1 is MDHEN and CDR2 is SYDVKM in the germline V gene. Deletions cut 5 bases from V and 4 bases from J, with 8 bases between. The CDR3: CASSTRPTEAFF. DNA for the CDR3: TGTGCCAGCAGTACGCGGCCCACTGAAGCTTTCTTT.

This clone occurred once. The rearrangement uses TRBV10-3 and TRBJ1-6; D gene uncertain. The CDR3 is made up of 13 amino acids. Germline loops: CDR1 ENHRY, CDR2 SYGVKD. V shed 11 bases and J shed 8 bases, with 16 bases lying between them. Written as DNA, the CDR3 is TGTGCCTCAAGGGAGGGTTGGGATTCACCCCTCCACTTT. This sequence encodes CASREGWDSPLHF.

The genes are TRBV14 and TRBJ1-1, with no clear D. The CDR3 extends over 13 amino acids. V dropped 5 bases and J dropped 3 bases, with 10 bases sitting between them. Germline CDR1 reads SGHDN; CDR2 reads FVKESK. This chain's CDR3 is CASSKLSDTEAFF. The CDR3 bases are TGTGCCAGCAGCAAGTTGTCAGACACTGAAGCTTTCTTT.

The genes are TRBV11-2 and TRBJ2-1; 8 bases match TRBD2. The trim removed 5 bases at V and 1 base at J, leaving 4 bases unmatched. The CDR3 covers 15 residues. CDR1 is SGHAT, CDR2 FQNNGV, per germline. CDR3: CASSPGGASYNEQFF. CDR3 coding DNA: TGTGCCAGCAGCCCCGGGGGGGCATCCTACAATGAGCAGTTCTTC.

V gene TRBV11-2 combines with J gene TRBJ1-2; 8 bases match TRBD1. Germline trimming cut 0 bases from V and 7 bases from J; bases unmatched to any gene: 4. The CDR3 totals 14 residues. The V gene's germline CDR1 is SGHAT and CDR2 FQNNGV. The CDR3 loop reads CASSLEQGASGYTF. The CDR3 bases are TGTGCCAGCAGCTTAGAGCAGGGGGCGAGTGGCTACACCTTC.

As DNA, the CDR3 is TGTGCCACCGCCGACAGGGGGATAACCTACAATGAGCAGTTCTTC. Amino acids: CATADRGITYNEQFF. V and J are TRBV27 and TRBJ2-1; 9 bases are shared with TRBD1. Germline V gives CDR1 MNHEY, CDR2 SMNVEV (reference sequence). V shed 10 bases and J 2 bases; nucleotides not matched to a gene: 9. CDR3 size: 15 residues.

The CDR3 nucleotides read TGTGCCAGCAGCCCGGTGACACGGACTAATCAGCCCCAGCATTTT. It encodes CASSPVTRTNQPQHF. The rearrangement joins TRBV6-1 to TRBJ1-5; no reliable D call. Trimming cost V 6 bases and J 4 bases, with 16 bases left between them. Per the germline V gene, CDR1 is MNHNS and CDR2 is SASEGT. CDR3 length: 15 amino acids.

This chain links TRBV7-2 with TRBJ1-4, with 7 positions matching TRBD1. Per germline, CDR1 SGHTA and CDR2 FQGNSA. This CDR3 is 18 amino acids long. Trimming removed 5 bases from V and 7 bases from J; junction bases left unmatched: 19. The CDR3 protein is CASSPTSRAVTGSEKLFF. The CDR3 region has the DNA TGTGCCAGCAGCCCCACTAGTCGCGCTGTGACAGGGAGTGAAAAACTGTTTTTT.

The CDR3 region is CASSAPPPSGSTDTQYF. For the CDR3, the DNA is TGTGCCAGCAGCGCGCCCCCCCCTAGCGGGAGCACAGATACGCAGTATTTT. This chain joins TRBV7-9 and TRBJ2-3; 8 bases are a match to TRBD2. The germline V gene has CDR1 SEHNR and CDR2 FQNEAQ (reference sequence). This CDR3 comprises 17 residues. Germline trimming cut 5 bases from V and 0 bases from J; bases unmatched to any gene: 10. The variable domain in full, with the rest retrieved from reference TRBV7-9 and TRBJ2-3, is DTGVSQNPRHKITKRGQNVTFRCDPISEHNRLYWYRQTLGQGPEFLTYFQNEAQLEKSRLLSDRFSAERPKGSFSTLEIQRTEQGDSAMYLCASSAPPPSGSTDTQYFGPGTRLTVL.

The V gene is TRBV9, the J gene TRBJ2-3; D gene ambiguous. In germline, CDR1 is SGDLS, CDR2 YYNGEE. The length of the CDR3 is 12 residues. V dropped 4 bases and J dropped 6 bases, with 9 bases sitting between them. Here the CDR3 reads CASSSHADTQYF. The CDR3 DNA reads as TGTGCCAGCAGCTCCCACGCGGATACGCAGTATTTT.